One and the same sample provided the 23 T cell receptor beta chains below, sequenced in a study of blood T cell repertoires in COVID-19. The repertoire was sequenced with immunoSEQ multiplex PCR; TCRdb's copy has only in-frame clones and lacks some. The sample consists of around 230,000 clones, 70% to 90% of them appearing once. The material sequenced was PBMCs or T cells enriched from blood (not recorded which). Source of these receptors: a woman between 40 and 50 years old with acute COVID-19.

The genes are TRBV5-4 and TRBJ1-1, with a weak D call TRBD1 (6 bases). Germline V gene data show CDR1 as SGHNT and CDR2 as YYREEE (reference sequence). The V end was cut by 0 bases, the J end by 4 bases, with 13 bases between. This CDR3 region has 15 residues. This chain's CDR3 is CASSLAWGPGTEAFF. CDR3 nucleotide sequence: TGTGCCAGCAGCTTGGCCTGGGGGCCTGGCACTGAAGCTTTCTTT.

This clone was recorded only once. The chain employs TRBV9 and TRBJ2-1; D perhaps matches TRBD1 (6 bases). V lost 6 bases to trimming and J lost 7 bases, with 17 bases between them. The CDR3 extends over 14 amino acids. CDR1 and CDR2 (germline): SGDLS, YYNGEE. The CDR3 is CASKGLDSLNEQFF. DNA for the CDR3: TGTGCCAGCAAGGGCCTGGACAGCTTAAATGAGCAGTTCTTC.

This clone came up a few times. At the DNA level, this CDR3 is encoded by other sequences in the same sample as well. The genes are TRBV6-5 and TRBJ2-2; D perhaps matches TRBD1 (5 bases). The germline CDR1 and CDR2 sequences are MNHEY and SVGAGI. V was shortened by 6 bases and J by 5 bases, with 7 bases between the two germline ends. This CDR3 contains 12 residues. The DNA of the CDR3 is TGTGCCAGCAGCAGGACAACCGGGGAGCTGTTTTTT. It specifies CASSRTTGELFF.

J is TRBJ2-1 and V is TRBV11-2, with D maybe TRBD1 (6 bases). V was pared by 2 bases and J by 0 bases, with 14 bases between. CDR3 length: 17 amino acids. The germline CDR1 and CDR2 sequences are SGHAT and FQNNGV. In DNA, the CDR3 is TGTGCCAGCAGCTTAACCCTCGGGACAAGCTCCTACAATGAGCAGTTCTTC. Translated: CASSLTLGTSSYNEQFF.

CDR3 DNA sequence: TGCAGTGCTGAAGGGGGAAAGACCCAGTACTTC. Protein sequence: CSAEGGKTQYF. The genes are TRBV20-1 and TRBJ2-5, with D possibly TRBD1 on 6 matching bases. V lost 5 bases to trimming and J lost 6 bases, with 10 bases between them. The CDR3 loop spans 11 amino acids. In germline, CDR1 is DFQATT, CDR2 SNEGSKA (reference sequence).

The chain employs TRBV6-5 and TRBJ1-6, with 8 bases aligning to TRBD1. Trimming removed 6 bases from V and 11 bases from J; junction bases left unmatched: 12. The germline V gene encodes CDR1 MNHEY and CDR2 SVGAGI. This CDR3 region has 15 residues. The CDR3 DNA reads TGTGCCAGCAGCGGAGGGCAGGGGGCGCGGGCACCCCTCCACTTT. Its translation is CASSGGQGARAPLHF.

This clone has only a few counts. Written as DNA, the CDR3 is TGTGCCAGCAGCCTCGGGAGGGGCGGGACCCAGTACTTC. Amino acids: CASSLGRGGTQYF. J is TRBJ2-5 and V is TRBV6-5, with 8 bases that match TRBD2. V gave up 6 bases and J gave up 7 bases; unmatched junction bases: 7. CDR1 is MNHEY, CDR2 SVGAGI, per germline. This CDR3 contains 13 residues.

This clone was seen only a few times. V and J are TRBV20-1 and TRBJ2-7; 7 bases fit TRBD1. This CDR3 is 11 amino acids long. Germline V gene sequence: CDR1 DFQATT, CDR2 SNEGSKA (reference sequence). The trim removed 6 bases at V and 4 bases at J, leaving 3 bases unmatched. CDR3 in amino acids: CSARTGYEQYF. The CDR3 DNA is TGCAGTGCAAGGACAGGTTACGAGCAGTACTTC.

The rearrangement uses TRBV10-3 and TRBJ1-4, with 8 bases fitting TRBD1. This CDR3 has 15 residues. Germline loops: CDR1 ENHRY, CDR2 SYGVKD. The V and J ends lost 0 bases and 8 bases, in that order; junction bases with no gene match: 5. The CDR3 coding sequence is TGTGCCATCAGTGAGTCGGGACAGGCCAGGGAAAAACTGTTTTTT. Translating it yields CAISESGQAREKLFF.

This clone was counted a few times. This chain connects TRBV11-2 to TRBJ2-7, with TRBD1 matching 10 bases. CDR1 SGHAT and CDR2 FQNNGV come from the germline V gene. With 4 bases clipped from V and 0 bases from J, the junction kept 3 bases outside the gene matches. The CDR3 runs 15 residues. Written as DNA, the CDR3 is TGTGCCAGCAGCTCCCGGGACAGGGGCTCCTACGAGCAGTACTTC. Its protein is CASSSRDRGSYEQYF.

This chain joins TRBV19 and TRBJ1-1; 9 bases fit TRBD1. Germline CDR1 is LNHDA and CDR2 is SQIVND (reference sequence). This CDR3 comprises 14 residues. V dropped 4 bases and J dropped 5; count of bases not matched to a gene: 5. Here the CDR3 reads CASSNRQGGTEAFF. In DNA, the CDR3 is TGTGCCAGTAGTAACAGACAGGGGGGGACTGAAGCTTTCTTT.

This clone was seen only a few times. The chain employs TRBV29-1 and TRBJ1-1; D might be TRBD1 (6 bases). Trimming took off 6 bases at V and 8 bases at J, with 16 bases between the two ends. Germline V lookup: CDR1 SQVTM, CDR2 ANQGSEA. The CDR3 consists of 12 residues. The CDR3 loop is CSVARTELEAFF. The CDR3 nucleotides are TGCAGCGTCGCTAGGACAGAATTAGAAGCTTTCTTT.

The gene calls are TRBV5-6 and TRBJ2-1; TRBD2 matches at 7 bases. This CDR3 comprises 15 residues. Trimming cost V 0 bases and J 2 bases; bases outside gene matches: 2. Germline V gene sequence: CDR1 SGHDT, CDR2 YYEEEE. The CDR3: CASSLAGRPYNEQFF. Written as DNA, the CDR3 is TGTGCCAGCAGCTTGGCCGGGAGGCCCTACAATGAGCAGTTCTTC.

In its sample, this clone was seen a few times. The CDR3 here is CASSFPSGSAINIQYF. Written as DNA, the CDR3 is TGTGCCAGCAGCTTTCCTAGCGGGAGTGCGATAAACATTCAGTACTTC. The chain carries TRBV7-9 and TRBJ2-4, with 10 positions matching TRBD2. CDR3 length: 16 amino acids. J was trimmed by 6 bases and V by 3 bases; bases with no gene match: 8. Germline values: CDR1 SEHNR, CDR2 FQNEAQ (reference sequence).

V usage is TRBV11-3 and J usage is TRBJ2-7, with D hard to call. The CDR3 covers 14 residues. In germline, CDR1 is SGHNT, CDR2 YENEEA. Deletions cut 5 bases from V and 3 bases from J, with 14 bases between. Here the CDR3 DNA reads TGTGCCAGCAGCCCCCCTGACAAGAACTACGAGCAGTACTTC. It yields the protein CASSPPDKNYEQYF. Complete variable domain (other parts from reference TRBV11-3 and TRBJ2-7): EAGVVQSPRYKIIEKKQPVAFWCNPISGHNTLYWYLQNLGQGPELLIRYENEEAVDDSQLPKDRFSAERLKGVDSTLKIQPAELGDSAVYLCASSPPDKNYEQYFGPGTRLTVT.

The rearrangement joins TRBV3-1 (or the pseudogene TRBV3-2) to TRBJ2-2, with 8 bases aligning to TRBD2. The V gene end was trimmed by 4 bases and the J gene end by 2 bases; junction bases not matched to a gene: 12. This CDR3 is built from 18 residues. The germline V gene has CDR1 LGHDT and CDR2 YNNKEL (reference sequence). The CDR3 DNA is TGTGCCAGCAGCCCCCTAACCCGGCTAGCGGGTAACACCGGGGAGCTGTTTTTT. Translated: CASSPLTRLAGNTGELFF.

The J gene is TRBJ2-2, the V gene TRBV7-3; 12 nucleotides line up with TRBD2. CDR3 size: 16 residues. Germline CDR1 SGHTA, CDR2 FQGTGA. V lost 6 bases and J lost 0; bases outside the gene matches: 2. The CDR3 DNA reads TGTGCCAGCAGTCGGACTAGCGGGACGAACACCGGGGAGCTGTTTTTT. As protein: CASSRTSGTNTGELFF.

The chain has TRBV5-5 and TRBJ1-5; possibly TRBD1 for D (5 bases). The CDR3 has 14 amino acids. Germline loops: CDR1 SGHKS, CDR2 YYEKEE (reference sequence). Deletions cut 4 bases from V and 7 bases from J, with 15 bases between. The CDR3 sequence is CASSPLGGGQPQHF. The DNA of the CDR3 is TGTGCCAGCAGCCCCCTCGGGGGTGGACAGCCCCAGCATTTT.

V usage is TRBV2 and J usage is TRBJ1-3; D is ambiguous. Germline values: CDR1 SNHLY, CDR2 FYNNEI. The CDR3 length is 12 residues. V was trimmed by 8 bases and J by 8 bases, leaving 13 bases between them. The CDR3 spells CASPKPLDTIYF. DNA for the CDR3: TGTGCCAGCCCTAAACCCTTAGACACCATATATTTT.

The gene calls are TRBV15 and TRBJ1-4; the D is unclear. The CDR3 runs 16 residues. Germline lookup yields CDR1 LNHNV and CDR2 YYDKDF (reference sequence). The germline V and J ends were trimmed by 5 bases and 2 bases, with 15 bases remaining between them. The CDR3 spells CATSLTGRVTNEKLFF. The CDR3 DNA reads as TGTGCCACCAGCCTCACGGGGAGGGTCACTAATGAAAAACTGTTTTTT.

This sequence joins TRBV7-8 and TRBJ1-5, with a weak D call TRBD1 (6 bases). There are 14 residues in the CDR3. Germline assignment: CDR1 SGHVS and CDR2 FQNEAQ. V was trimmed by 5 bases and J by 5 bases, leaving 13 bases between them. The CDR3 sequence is CASSAGQSYQPQHF. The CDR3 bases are TGTGCCAGCAGCGCCGGACAGAGCTATCAGCCCCAGCATTTT.

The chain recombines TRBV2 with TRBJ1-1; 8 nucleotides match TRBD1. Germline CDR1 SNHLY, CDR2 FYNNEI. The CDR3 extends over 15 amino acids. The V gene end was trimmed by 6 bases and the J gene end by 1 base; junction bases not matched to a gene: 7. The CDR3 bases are TGTGCCAGCAGCTTACCGGACAGGGAGAACACTGAAGCTTTCTTT. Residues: CASSLPDRENTEAFF.

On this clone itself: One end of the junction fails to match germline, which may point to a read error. CDR3 in amino acids: CASSTQGGSYNEQFF. In DNA, the CDR3 is TGTGCTAGCAGCACCCAAGGGGGATCCTACAATGAGCAGTTCTTC. The chain links TRBV7-7 to TRBJ2-1, with a possible D match to TRBD1 (6 bases). Germline V gives CDR1 SSHAT, CDR2 FNYEAQ (reference sequence). The CDR3 totals 15 residues.